This T cell receptor beta chain was recovered during a study of identical twins. Notes on the study in general: Abundant cord blood beta clonotypes carried fewer insertions; memory repertoires showed none. Excess low generation probability was seen in twin-shared out-of-frame alpha sequences.

The CDR3 runs 13 residues. V was trimmed by 0 bases and J by 11 bases, leaving 9 bases between them. Germline V lookup: CDR1 SGHRS, CDR2 YFSETQ. This clonotype has a count of ten or more. Its specificity is unknown. MiXCR, run by TCRdb on the 5' RACE reads, gives a single entry per CDR3 protein. The data show some 630,000 distinct CDR3 sequences, just over 7% seen once. Another study also made use of these data, one on yellow fever vaccine responses in identical twins.

The chain recombines TRBV5-1 with TRBJ1-6; D remains ambiguous. Sequencing used PBMCs. The TCR was taken from a woman aged 18-29 years in good health. CDR3 DNA sequence: TGCGCCAGCAGCTTGGACGGAAGGGCACCCCTCCACTTT. Residues: CASSLDGRAPLHF.